This T cell receptor beta chain was identified in a study of T cells in narcolepsy (dated by TCRdb to the late 2010s). For context, the study as a whole: Patients with narcolepsy type 1 or type 2 (NT1, NT2) and healthy control donors were enrolled in the study. The study sought autoreactive T cells targeting hypocretin neuron self-antigens (hypocretin, TRIB2) in narcolepsy patients, using TCR Vbeta sequencing to track clonotypes in blood and CSF. What the study reported, not specific to this receptor: Autoreactive clonotypes were reported to be detected serially in the blood of the same patients and of different patients, but not in the blood of healthy controls. Certain blood memory CD4+ repertoires from patients and controls had no sequences that matched autoreactive T cell clones. Plots that compared CSF and blood CD4+ T cell clonotypes from the same patient highlighted HCRT-specific and TRIB2-specific autoreactive clonotypes. Numbers of sequenced blood memory CD4+ clonotypes were comparable, averaging roughly 40,000 in patients and under 35,000 in controls.

V is pared back by 5 bases and J by 3 bases, with 15 bases lying between the germline termini. Including cysteine and phenylalanine, the CDR3 has 14 amino acids. Just CDR3 DNA is preserved here, 42 bases in frame from base 1. Taken from the germline V gene, the CDR1 and CDR2 loops are SGHRS and YFSETQ. Memory CD4+ T cells were sorted ex vivo from peripheral blood of narcolepsy patients and healthy controls for TCR Vbeta sequencing. In regard to this clone: Its antigen is currently not known. No base quality information exists; no much larger clone differs at one position.

Receptor libraries were prepared by the immunoSEQ multiplex PCR assay. TCRdb obtained this table from immuneACCESS and retained in-frame rearrangements with V and J assigned. These tables miss some clones; where compared with another copy, unresolved V genes account for less than half of the shortfall, and the remainder is unexplained. This sample lists around 18,000 clones; 65% to 90% were detected once. Approximately 0.7% of the sample comes from the top ten. This receptor was identified in a human donor in good health. The sequence links TRBV5-1 to TRBJ2-7; the D gene is perhaps TRBD1, from 5 matching bases. Sequences were obtained from memory (CD45RA-) CD4+ T cells from blood. Per the publication, the cell subset or site label means: memory T cells sorted ex vivo from peripheral blood. The CDR3 loop reads CASSPGSDYYEQYF. The sequenced DNA: TGCGCCAGCAGTCCAGGGTCCGATTACTACGAGCAGTACTTC.